The 32 T cell receptor beta chains presented below share a single source sample, sequenced in a study of shared clonotypes between healthy human individuals. Data came from immunoSEQ multiplex PCR; TCRdb stores just in-frame clones and leaves some out. The sample records some 2.1 million clones, 90% to 95% being singletons. Sequenced input: naive CD4+ T cells sorted from blood. The subset: CD45RA+ positively selected. Every receptor here comes from a man aged 18 to 30 in good health.

The chain has TRBV27 and TRBJ2-7; 9 bases are shared with TRBD1. J lost 6 bases, V lost 4 bases, and 7 bases had no gene match. Germline CDR1 and CDR2: MNHEY and SMNVEV (reference sequence). The CDR3 length is 14 residues. This CDR3 is CASSSGQGWREQYF. The CDR3 DNA reads as TGTGCCAGCAGTTCGGGACAGGGATGGCGCGAGCAGTACTTC.

This clone was seen a handful of times. V is TRBV5-4 and J is TRBJ2-2; no firm D call. The length of the CDR3 is 13 residues. V was trimmed by 4 bases and J by 9 bases, leaving 13 bases between them. CDR1 is SGHNT, CDR2 YYREEE, per germline (reference sequence). The CDR3 loop reads CASSDSRGRELFF. The CDR3 bases are TGTGCCAGCAGCGATTCCAGAGGACGGGAGCTGTTTTTT. Combining the CDR3 with reference TRBV5-4 and TRBJ2-2 gives the whole variable domain ETGVTQSPTHLIKTRGQQVTLRCSSQSGHNTVSWYQQALGQGPQFIFQYYREEENGRGNFPPRFSGLQFPNYSSELNVNALELDDSALYLCASSDSRGRELFFGEGSRLTVL.

The chain has TRBV7-9 and TRBJ2-7, with 8 bases lining up with TRBD2. Germline V CDR1 and CDR2: SEHNR, FQNEAQ (reference sequence). Trimming removed 5 bases from V and 3 bases from J; junction bases left unmatched: 12. The CDR3 spans 16 residues. The CDR3 nucleotides read TGTGCCAGCAGCCTCCCGGGACTAGGAAAAAACTACGAGCAGTACTTC. This encodes CASSLPGLGKNYEQYF.

J is TRBJ2-5 and V is TRBV28; no clear D gene. CDR3 length equals 12 residues. Between the trimmed V and J ends, which lost 6 bases and 0 bases, there was a span of 5 bases. CDR1 is MDHEN, CDR2 SYDVKM, per germline. For the CDR3, the DNA is TGTGCCAGCAGCTGGAACCAAGAGACCCAGTACTTC. Translation gives CASSWNQETQYF.

This clone was seen a single time. With a much larger clone just one base away, this may be a read error. V gene TRBV7-9 combines with J gene TRBJ1-4, with 8 bases identical to TRBD1. This CDR3 comprises 14 residues. The V segment lost 2 bases and the J segment 10 bases; nucleotides outside the gene matches: 6. Germline V lookup: CDR1 SEHNR, CDR2 FQNEAQ (reference sequence). This chain's CDR3 is CASSLQGAMGKLFF. The CDR3 DNA reads as TGTGCCAGCAGCTTACAGGGGGCGATGGGAAAACTGTTTTTT.

V and J are TRBV19 and TRBJ2-1; 9 bases fit TRBD2. This CDR3 comprises 16 residues. The V and J ends lost 1 base and 4 bases, in that order; junction bases with no gene match: 5. Germline V lookup: CDR1 LNHDA, CDR2 SQIVND (reference sequence). The CDR3 protein is CASSIGPAGGYNEQFF. In DNA, the CDR3 is TGTGCCAGTAGTATAGGCCCAGCGGGGGGTTACAATGAGCAGTTCTTC.

This sequence joins TRBV9 and TRBJ2-1, with a tentative D call TRBD2 (5 bases). Germline loops: CDR1 SGDLS, CDR2 YYNGEE. CDR3 size: 18 residues. V lost 0 bases, J lost 6 bases, and 22 bases lay in between. The CDR3 nucleotides are TGTGCCAGCAGCGTAGCTGGTAAGGACTCCCTTTTTTCCAATGAGCAGTTCTTC. Translation gives CASSVAGKDSLFSNEQFF.

Of note for this clone: Different DNA sequences within this sample yield the same CDR3. CDR3 residues: CSVVLNTEAFF. The DNA of the CDR3 is TGCAGCGTTGTTTTGAACACTGAAGCTTTCTTT. V is TRBV29-1 and J is TRBJ1-1; D gene ambiguous. The CDR3 totals 11 residues. Trimming took off 4 bases at V and 0 bases at J, with 3 bases between the two ends. Germline V CDR1 and CDR2: SQVTM, ANQGSEA. The full variable domain, completed using reference TRBV29-1 and TRBJ1-1, is SAVISQKPSRDICQRGTSLTIQCQVDSQVTMMFWYRQQPGQSLTLIATANQGSEATYESGFVIDKFPISRPNLTFSTLTVSNMSPEDSSIYLCSVVLNTEAFFGQGTRLTVV.

This clone was seen only once. This chain links TRBV5-1 with TRBJ2-1; TRBD2 matches at 12 bases. The V gene's germline CDR1 is SGHRS and CDR2 YFSETQ. The CDR3 length is 18 residues. Trimming removed 3 bases from V and 2 bases from J; junction bases left unmatched: 9. The CDR3 bases are TGCGCCAGCAGCTCGCGAAAAACTAGCGGGGGGACCTACAATGAGCAGTTCTTC. Translation gives CASSSRKTSGGTYNEQFF.

This rearrangement joins TRBV19 to TRBJ1-5, with unresolved D. The CDR3 totals 16 residues. The ends were cut back, 4 bases at V and 0 bases at J, with 13 bases in the middle. Germline loops: CDR1 LNHDA, CDR2 SQIVND (reference sequence). The CDR3 sequence is CASSTIPGFSNQPQHF. The DNA for the CDR3 is TGTGCCAGTAGTACCATCCCGGGTTTTAGCAATCAGCCCCAGCATTTT.

The rearrangement joins TRBV9 to TRBJ1-2, with TRBD1 as a possible D gene (5 bases). CDR1 is SGDLS and CDR2 is YYNGEE in the germline V gene. V lost 2 bases and J lost 2, with 16 bases in between. The CDR3 runs 16 residues. DNA of the CDR3: TGTGCCAGCAGCGTGGGGGACGGGACGGACAACTATGGCTACACCTTC. This sequence encodes CASSVGDGTDNYGYTF.

The V gene is TRBV5-1, the J gene TRBJ2-7; TRBD2 matches 8 bases. This CDR3 is 15 amino acids long. The germline CDR1 and CDR2 sequences are SGHRS and YFSETQ. The V gene end was trimmed by 1 base and the J gene end by 3 bases; junction bases not matched to a gene: 6. CDR3 in amino acids: CASSLLTSGSYEQYF. CDR3 coding DNA: TGCGCCAGCAGCTTGTTAACTAGCGGTAGCTACGAGCAGTACTTC. Filled out from reference TRBV5-1 and TRBJ2-7, the complete variable domain reads KAGVTQTPRYLIKTRGQQVTLSCSPISGHRSVSWYQQTPGQGLQFLFEYFSETQRNKGNFPGRFSGRQFSNSRSEMNVSTLELGDSALYLCASSLLTSGSYEQYFGPGTRLTVT.

The chain employs TRBV6-5 and TRBJ1-2, with 8 bases that match TRBD1. This CDR3 has 14 residues. CDR1 is MNHEY and CDR2 is SVGAGI in the germline V gene. Losses at the gene ends were 6 bases for V and 8 bases for J; bases not matched to a gene: 11. CDR3 sequence (DNA): TGTGCCAGCAGAGGGTCGACAGGGGAGCTAGGCTACACCTTC. This translates into CASRGSTGELGYTF.

Regarding this clone: Additional DNA sequences in this sample encode the identical CDR3. The chain links TRBV11-2 to TRBJ2-5; 8 positions agree with TRBD1. Germline CDR1 reads SGHAT; CDR2 reads FQNNGV. The CDR3 extends over 15 amino acids. The J segment lost 5 bases and the V segment lost 5 bases, leaving 10 bases of the junction unmatched. The DNA of the CDR3 is TGTGCCAGCAGCCCCCGACAGGGGCGACGGGAGACCCAGTACTTC. Translating gives CASSPRQGRRETQYF.

The chain joins TRBV6-1 to TRBJ1-5, with no clear D. The CDR3 is 14 amino acids. Germline values: CDR1 MNHNS, CDR2 SASEGT. The germline V and J ends were trimmed by 8 bases and 0 bases, with 11 bases remaining between them. The CDR3 nucleotides read TGTGCCAGCGCAGTGGACGGTAGCAATCAGCCCCAGCATTTT. This codes for CASAVDGSNQPQHF.

The genes are TRBV9 and TRBJ2-3, with D perhaps matching TRBD1 (5 bases). V was trimmed by 0 bases and J by 2 bases, leaving 7 bases between them. CDR1 and CDR2 from the germline V gene are SGDLS and YYNGEE. The CDR3 length is 14 residues. The CDR3 region has the DNA TGTGCCAGCAGCGTAGCGACAGCCACAGATACGCAGTATTTT. Translating gives CASSVATATDTQYF. Supplemented by reference TRBV9 and TRBJ2-3, the full variable domain reads DSGVTQTPKHLITATGQRVTLRCSPRSGDLSVYWYQQSLDQGLQFLIQYYNGEERAKGNILERFSAQQFPDLHSELNLSSLELGDSALYFCASSVATATDTQYFGPGTRLTVL.

V and J are TRBV7-9 and TRBJ1-5; D gene ambiguous. Trimming removed 5 bases from V and 0 bases from J, with 20 bases in between. The CDR3 loop spans 18 amino acids. Per germline, CDR1 SEHNR and CDR2 FQNEAQ (reference sequence). The CDR3 region has the DNA TGTGCCAGCAGCCCTAGAGAGTACCTTACCGATAGCAATCAGCCCCAGCATTTT. It translates to CASSPREYLTDSNQPQHF.

This chain connects TRBV29-1 to TRBJ2-5; 11 bases are a match to TRBD2. From germline, CDR1 is SQVTM and CDR2 ANQGSEA. The CDR3 loop spans 15 amino acids. Trimming cost V 6 bases and J 3 bases; bases outside gene matches: 9. CDR3 sequence reads: CSVQRSSGREETQYF. CDR3 DNA: TGCAGCGTCCAGAGGAGTAGCGGGAGGGAAGAGACCCAGTACTTC. Drawing the rest from reference TRBV29-1 and TRBJ2-5, the complete variable domain is SAVISQKPSRDICQRGTSLTIQCQVDSQVTMMFWYRQQPGQSLTLIATANQGSEATYESGFVIDKFPISRPNLTFSTLTVSNMSPEDSSIYLCSVQRSSGREETQYFGPGTRLLVL.

CDR3 residues: CASSVASGQGLGSIEAFF. The CDR3 DNA reads TGTGCCAGCAGCGTAGCTAGCGGACAGGGATTGGGGAGCATTGAAGCTTTCTTT. V gene TRBV9 combines with J gene TRBJ1-1, with 8 positions matching TRBD1. With 0 bases clipped from V and 7 bases from J, the junction kept 17 bases outside the gene matches. Germline CDR1 reads SGDLS; CDR2 reads YYNGEE. This CDR3 is 18 amino acids long.

CDR3 amino acids: CASSRQEGRTYEQYF. The DNA of the CDR3 is TGTGCCAGCTCACGTCAGGAGGGGAGGACCTACGAGCAGTACTTC. The chain carries TRBV18 and TRBJ2-7; maybe TRBD2 (6 bases). The germline V gene has CDR1 KGHSH and CDR2 LQKENI. The ends were cut back, 4 bases at V and 2 bases at J, with 15 bases in the middle. CDR3 length: 15 amino acids.

This chain links TRBV6-1 with TRBJ1-5; D gene ambiguous. The ends were cut back, 5 bases at V and 7 bases at J, with 18 bases in the middle. Per germline, CDR1 MNHNS and CDR2 SASEGT. This CDR3 contains 15 residues. The CDR3 sequence: CASSFLDSPGQPQHF. The CDR3 DNA sequence: TGTGCCAGCAGTTTTCTGGACTCCCCTGGGCAGCCCCAGCATTTT.

The chain couples TRBV4-1 to TRBJ1-5; D not resolved. Germline loops: CDR1 MGHRA, CDR2 YSYEKL. V lost 4 bases to trimming and J lost 4 bases, with 14 bases between them. The CDR3 loop spans 15 amino acids. In DNA, the CDR3 is TGCGCCAGCAGCCCCACCTCCGCGGGGAATCAGCCCCAGCATTTT. Encoded protein: CASSPTSAGNQPQHF.

The table lists this clone with a count of one. The chain couples TRBV7-9 to TRBJ1-6; a weak D match, TRBD1 (5 bases). The CDR3 is 17 residues long. Germline values: CDR1 SEHNR, CDR2 FQNEAQ (reference sequence). V was shortened by 3 bases and J by 1 base, with 13 bases between the two germline ends. The CDR3 sequence: CASSFGTVKSYNSPLHF. Written as DNA, the CDR3 is TGTGCCAGCAGCTTCGGGACCGTCAAATCCTATAATTCACCCCTCCACTTT.

The chain has TRBV5-8 and TRBJ1-5; no firm D call. The germline V and J ends were trimmed by 1 base and 3 bases, with 11 bases remaining between them. This CDR3 contains 15 residues. Germline V gives CDR1 SGHTS, CDR2 YDEGEE. CDR3 sequence: CASSLLRWDNQPQHF. CDR3 DNA sequence: TGTGCCAGCAGCTTGTTACGATGGGACAATCAGCCCCAGCATTTT.

This sequence joins TRBV18 and TRBJ1-1; 10 bases map to TRBD1. Germline loops: CDR1 KGHSH, CDR2 LQKENI. V was pared by 5 bases and J by 5 bases, with 5 bases of the junction left unmatched. The CDR3 is made up of 14 amino acids. The CDR3 reads CASSIGQGETEAFF. In DNA, the CDR3 is TGTGCCAGCTCAATAGGACAGGGGGAGACTGAAGCTTTCTTT.

A remark on this clone: The same CDR3 is also encoded by other DNA sequences in this sample. The chain has TRBV30 and TRBJ1-1; D gene ambiguous. The CDR3 consists of 13 residues. Trimming removed 4 bases at V and 4 bases at J, with 13 bases between. Germline lookup yields CDR1 GTSNPN and CDR2 SVGIG (reference sequence). This CDR3 is CAWTRGLGTEAFF. DNA of the CDR3: TGTGCCTGGACGCGGGGTCTGGGCACTGAAGCTTTCTTT. The full variable domain, with the rest looked up from reference TRBV30 and TRBJ1-1, is SQTIHQWPATLVQPVGSPLSLECTVEGTSNPNLYWYRQAAGRGLQLLFYSVGIGQISSEVPQNLSASRPQDRQFILSSKKLLLSDSGFYLCAWTRGLGTEAFFGQGTRLTVV.

The chain has TRBV5-1 and TRBJ2-6, with no clear D. Germline CDR1 is SGHRS and CDR2 is YFSETQ. V lost 0 bases to trimming and J lost 0 bases, with 13 bases between them. The CDR3 runs 18 residues. The DNA of the CDR3 is TGCGCCAGCAGCTTGGAACCATTGCCCCCCTCTGGGGCCAACGTCCTGACTTTC. As protein: CASSLEPLPPSGANVLTF.

The chain carries TRBV7-2 and TRBJ2-2, with D possibly TRBD2 on 5 matching bases. V lost 4 bases and J lost 9, with 27 bases in between. The CDR3 loop spans 18 amino acids. CDR1 is SGHTA, CDR2 FQGNSA, per germline. CDR3 protein: CASSSIILDGQRVRELFF. The CDR3 region has the DNA TGTGCCAGCAGCTCAATAATACTTGACGGGCAGAGGGTGAGGGAGCTGTTTTTT.

Turning to this clone: The sample carries other DNA sequences with the same CDR3. V usage is TRBV30 and J usage is TRBJ1-5, with a possible D match to TRBD1 (5 bases). CDR1 is GTSNPN and CDR2 is SVGIG in the germline V gene (reference sequence). The CDR3 sequence is 13 residues long. With 1 base removed from V and 4 bases from J, the gap between germline ends came to 8 bases. CDR3 protein: CAWSGGVNQPQHF. CDR3 DNA sequence: TGTGCCTGGAGTGGGGGGGTAAATCAGCCCCAGCATTTT.

J is TRBJ2-3 and V is TRBV29-1; no firm D call. The CDR3 length is 17 residues. Germline V gene sequence: CDR1 SQVTM, CDR2 ANQGSEA. Trimming shortened V by 6 bases and J by 2 bases, and 24 bases separated the two germline ends. This CDR3 is CSVTLIVLSPNTDTQYF. The CDR3 DNA reads as TGCAGCGTGACCCTAATAGTTCTGAGCCCTAACACAGATACGCAGTATTTT.

The chain carries TRBV7-2 and TRBJ1-2, with unresolved D. V was clipped by 0 bases and J by 8 bases, with 13 bases between them. This CDR3 is 14 amino acids long. Germline V CDR1 and CDR2: SGHTA, FQGNSA. In nucleotides, the CDR3 is TGTGCCAGCAGCTTAGCCCCCCGGGCGTCCGGCTACACCTTC. This encodes CASSLAPRASGYTF.

The gene calls are TRBV19 and TRBJ2-3; no definite D call. CDR1 and CDR2 from the germline V gene are LNHDA and SQIVND (reference sequence). Trimming left V 3 bases short and J 2 bases short, with 9 bases between. The CDR3 extends over 14 amino acids. CDR3: CASSIILSTDTQYF. The CDR3 DNA reads TGTGCCAGTAGTATTATACTTTCCACAGATACGCAGTATTTT.